This T cell receptor (beta chain) was recorded in a study of blood T cell repertoires in COVID-19. Cohorts were based on clinical histories the participants reported. V shed 6 bases, J shed 0 bases, and the junction held 11 bases outside the gene matches. The CDR3 length is 17 residues. CDR1 and CDR2 from the germline V gene are ENHRY and SYGVKD. The protocol was immunoSEQ multiplex PCR, while the TCRdb copy is restricted to in-frame clones and leaves out a portion. The sample holds about 480,000 clones; 88% are singletons and the top ten take roughly 8%. The source of this sequence is a woman aged 55-70 years who had recovered from COVID-19. The sequenced sample consisted of PBMCs or T cells enriched from blood (not recorded which). The chain links TRBV10-3 to TRBJ2-3; 8 bases line up with TRBD1. The CDR3 DNA reads TGTGCCATCAGGGCCAGGACAGGGACCTCTAGCACAGATACGCAGTATTTT. It encodes CAIRARTGTSSTDTQYF.